This T cell receptor beta chain comes out of a study of blood T cell repertoires in COVID-19. Turning to the study itself: The study drew acute and convalescent COVID-19 samples from the United States, Italy and Spain.

Seattle researchers signed up patients amid active infection and tracked them longitudinally. Sequencing used immunoSEQ multiplex PCR; TCRdb keeps in-frame clones, though not all of them. This sample carries around 210,000 clones, about 88% of them seen once, and the ten largest clones take 18%. The sequencing input was peripheral blood. The receptor's source is a man in his fifties or sixties with COVID-19, enrolled during active disease.

CDR3 bases: TGTGCCAGTAGTCAGGGGGATTACGAGCAGTACTTC. The encoded protein is CASSQGDYEQYF. This rearrangement joins TRBV19 to TRBJ2-7, with 7 bases that match TRBD1. The CDR3 sequence is 12 residues long. Germline trimming cut 5 bases from V and 4 bases from J; bases unmatched to any gene: 2. Germline V lookup: CDR1 LNHDA, CDR2 SQIVND (reference sequence).